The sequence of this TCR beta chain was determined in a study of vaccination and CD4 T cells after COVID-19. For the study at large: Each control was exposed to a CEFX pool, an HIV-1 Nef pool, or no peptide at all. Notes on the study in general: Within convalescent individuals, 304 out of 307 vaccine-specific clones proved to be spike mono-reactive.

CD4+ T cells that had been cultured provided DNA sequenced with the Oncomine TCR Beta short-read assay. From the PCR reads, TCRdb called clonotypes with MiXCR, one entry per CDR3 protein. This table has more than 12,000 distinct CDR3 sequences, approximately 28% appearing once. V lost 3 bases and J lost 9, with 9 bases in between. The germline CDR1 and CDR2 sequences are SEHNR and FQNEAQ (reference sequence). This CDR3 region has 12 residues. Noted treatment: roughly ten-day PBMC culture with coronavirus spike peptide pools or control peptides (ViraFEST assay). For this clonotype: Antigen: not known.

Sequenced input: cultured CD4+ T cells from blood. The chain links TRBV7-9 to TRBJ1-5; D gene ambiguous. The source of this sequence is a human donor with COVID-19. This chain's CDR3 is CASSLISGPQHF. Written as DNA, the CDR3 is TGTGCCAGCAGCTTGATCAGTGGGCCCCAGCATTTT.